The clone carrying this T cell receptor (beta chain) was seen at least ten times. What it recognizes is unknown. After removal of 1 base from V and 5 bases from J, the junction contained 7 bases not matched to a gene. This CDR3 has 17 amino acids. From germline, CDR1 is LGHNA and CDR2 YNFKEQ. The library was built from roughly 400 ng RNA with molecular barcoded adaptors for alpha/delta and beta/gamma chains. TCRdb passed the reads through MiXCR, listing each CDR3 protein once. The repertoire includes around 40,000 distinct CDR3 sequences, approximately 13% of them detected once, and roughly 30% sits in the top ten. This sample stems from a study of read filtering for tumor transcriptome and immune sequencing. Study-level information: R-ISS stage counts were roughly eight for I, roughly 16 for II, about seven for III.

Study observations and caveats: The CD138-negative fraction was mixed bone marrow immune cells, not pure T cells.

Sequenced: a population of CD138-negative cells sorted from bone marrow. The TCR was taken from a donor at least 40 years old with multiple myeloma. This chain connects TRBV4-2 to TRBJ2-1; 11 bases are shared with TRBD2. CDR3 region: CASSQVAGGGADNEQFF. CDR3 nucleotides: TGTGCCAGCAGCCAAGTAGCGGGAGGGGGGGCGGACAATGAGCAGTTCTTC.